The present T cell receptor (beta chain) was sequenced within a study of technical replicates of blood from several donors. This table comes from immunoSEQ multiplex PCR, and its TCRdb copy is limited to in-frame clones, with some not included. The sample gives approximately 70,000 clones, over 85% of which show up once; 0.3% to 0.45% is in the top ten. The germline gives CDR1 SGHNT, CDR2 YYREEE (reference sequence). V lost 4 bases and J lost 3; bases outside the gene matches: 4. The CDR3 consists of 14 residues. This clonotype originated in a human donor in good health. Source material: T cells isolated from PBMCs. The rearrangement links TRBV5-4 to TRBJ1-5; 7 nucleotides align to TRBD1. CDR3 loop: CASSLQGTNQPQHF. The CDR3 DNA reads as TGTGCCAGCAGCCTACAGGGGACCAATCAGCCCCAGCATTTT.